This T cell receptor (beta chain) was sequenced during a study of blood T cells in healthy people across ages. In this sample, this clonotype turned up a few times. Its antigen is unidentified. Donors were healthy Caucasian individuals from Russia aged about 6 to 100. Alongside a J-beta primer mix, a sample-barcoded 5' primer served in a second PCR lasting about 7 to 11 cycles. TCRdb re-called the 5' RACE reads with MiXCR, one entry per CDR3 protein. The sample shows 1.5 million to 2 million distinct CDR3 sequences, around half of them seen only once. CDR3 length: 15 residues. From germline, CDR1 is DFQATT and CDR2 SNEGSKA (reference sequence). Deletions cut 0 bases from V and 5 bases from J, with 16 bases between. Study outcomes and limitations: The donors' CMV status was not determined, possibly confounding changes in expanded clonotypes.

The sample taken for sequencing was blood. The chain combines TRBV20-1 with TRBJ2-5, with unresolved D. The sequence derives from a woman in her forties in good health. CDR3 residues: CSARESVSDGETQYF. In DNA form, the CDR3 reads TGCAGTGCTAGAGAGTCTGTGTCGGATGGGGAGACCCAGTACTTC.